This T cell receptor beta chain was sequenced during a study of T cell responses to AZD1222 COVID-19 vaccine. Notes on the study in general: In a largely white British group with more females than males, clonal diversity was possibly underestimated.

Produced via immunoSEQ multiplex PCR; TCRdb's table is partial and in-frame only. The sample holds about 110,000 clones; about 80% are singletons and the top ten take approximately 5.1%. In this sample, this clone is medium-sized. Its antigen remains unidentified. Germline CDR1 is LNHNV and CDR2 is YYDKDF (reference sequence). Trimming pared 0 bases from V and 4 bases from J, leaving 12 bases between. The CDR3 is made up of 15 amino acids. Sample: peripheral blood, taken on day 0 of AZD1222 vaccination. The clonotype comes from an adult in good health. The V and J genes are TRBV15 and TRBJ1-2; the D gene is possibly TRBD1 (6 bases). The CDR3 spells CATSRDRGPSYGYTF. CDR3 in DNA: TGTGCCACCAGCAGAGACAGGGGTCCCTCCTATGGCTACACCTTC.